This is a list of T cell receptor beta chains from one sample in a study of Ad26.COV2.S vaccination and SARS-CoV-2 variants. Some clones are missing from TCRdb's copy, which holds only in-frame ones; the method was immunoSEQ multiplex PCR. The data hold under 95,000 clones, with about four fifths observed a single time. This specimen was peripheral blood, taken after recovery from COVID-19. Every receptor here comes from a human donor who had recovered from COVID-19. The CDR3 runs from the conserved cysteine through the conserved F or W. The order of the fields is D gene, clone size, V gene, J gene, CDR3 DNA, CDR3 protein. The D gene is left open where the match is weak. Rows may omit the clone size; those that give it use once, few, many or a size class.

D gene: TRBD2; clone size: .; V gene: TRBV11-3; J gene: TRBJ2-7; CDR3 DNA: TGTGCCAGCAGCTTAGATCGCGGGGGGCAGCAGTACTTC; CDR3 protein: CASSLDRGGQQYF
D gene: .; clone size: once; V gene: TRBV5-6; J gene: TRBJ2-7; CDR3 DNA: TGTGCCAGCAGCTTTTGGTCCGCCTACGAGCAGTACTTC; CDR3 protein: CASSFWSAYEQYF
D gene: .; clone size: few; V gene: TRBV29-1; J gene: TRBJ1-1; CDR3 DNA: TGCAGCGTTGAAAGGGACACTGAAGCTTTCTTT; CDR3 protein: CSVERDTEAFF
D gene: TRBD2; clone size: .; V gene: TRBV25-1; J gene: TRBJ2-1; CDR3 DNA: TGTGCCAGCAGTGTAACTAGCGGGATAAATGAGCAGTTCTTC; CDR3 protein: CASSVTSGINEQFF
D gene: TRBD2; clone size: few; V gene: TRBV5-4; J gene: TRBJ2-7; CDR3 DNA: TGTGCCAGCATGGTCGCGGGAGTCAACGAGCAGTACTTC; CDR3 protein: CASMVAGVNEQYF
D gene: .; clone size: .; V gene: TRBV10-3; J gene: TRBJ2-3; CDR3 DNA: TGTGCCATCAGTGAGTGGGGTCCGCGGACGGATACGCAGTATTTT; CDR3 protein: CAISEWGPRTDTQYF
D gene: TRBD2; clone size: .; V gene: TRBV19; J gene: TRBJ2-2; CDR3 DNA: TGTGCCAGTAGGACATCGAGCGGGAACCAGAACACCGGGGAGCTGTTTTTT; CDR3 protein: CASRTSSGNQNTGELFF
D gene: .; clone size: .; V gene: TRBV10-3; J gene: TRBJ2-3; CDR3 DNA: TGTGCCATGGGACACCCAGTTGCAGATACGCAGTATTTT; CDR3 protein: CAMGHPVADTQYF
D gene: .; clone size: .; V gene: TRBV7-3; J gene: TRBJ1-2; CDR3 DNA: TGTGCCAGCAGCGATTCTCGACAGGCCTATGGCTACACCTTC; CDR3 protein: CASSDSRQAYGYTF
D gene: .; clone size: .; V gene: TRBV19; J gene: TRBJ2-7; CDR3 DNA: TGTGCCAGTAGCCCAGGGGGGGCCTACGAGCAGTACTTC; CDR3 protein: CASSPGGAYEQYF
D gene: .; clone size: .; V gene: TRBV29-1; J gene: TRBJ2-5; CDR3 DNA: TGCAGCGTTGAAGGAGGTTTCGAGACCCAGTACTTC; CDR3 protein: CSVEGGFETQYF
D gene: TRBD1; clone size: .; V gene: TRBV3-1/TRBV3-2; J gene: TRBJ1-2; CDR3 DNA: TGTGCCAGCAGCAATACAGGGGCCACTTACTATGGCTACACCTTC; CDR3 protein: CASSNTGATYYGYTF
D gene: .; clone size: .; V gene: TRBV28; J gene: TRBJ2-1; CDR3 DNA: TGTGCCAGCAGTACCCGACGCAGGGGTAATGAGCAGTTCTTC; CDR3 protein: CASSTRRRGNEQFF
D gene: .; clone size: once; V gene: TRBV7-3; J gene: TRBJ2-1; CDR3 DNA: TGTGCCAGCAGCTCCACCGGGACGGCCTACAATGAGCAGTTCTTC; CDR3 protein: CASSSTGTAYNEQFF
D gene: TRBD1; clone size: few; V gene: TRBV5-1; J gene: TRBJ1-1; CDR3 DNA: TGCGCCAGCAGCTTGGGAAGCGGGACAGGGGGCGCTGAAGCTTTCTTT; CDR3 protein: CASSLGSGTGGAEAFF
D gene: TRBD1; clone size: .; V gene: TRBV6-5; J gene: TRBJ1-1; CDR3 DNA: TGTGCCAGCACTACGTCCGGGACAGATGAAGCTTTCTTT; CDR3 protein: CASTTSGTDEAFF
D gene: .; clone size: .; V gene: TRBV11-2; J gene: TRBJ1-5; CDR3 DNA: TGTGCCAGCAGCTTAGGACAGGACGACTATAGCAATCAGCCCCAGCATTTT; CDR3 protein: CASSLGQDDYSNQPQHF
D gene: .; clone size: .; V gene: TRBV27; J gene: TRBJ1-5; CDR3 DNA: TGTGCCAGCAGTTTGACGGGGCCCGGCAATCAGCCCCAGCATTTT; CDR3 protein: CASSLTGPGNQPQHF
D gene: .; clone size: .; V gene: TRBV19; J gene: TRBJ1-2; CDR3 DNA: TGTGCCAGTAGTATCGGTCCCGACAGATACCGCTATGGCTACACCTTC; CDR3 protein: CASSIGPDRYRYGYTF
D gene: TRBD1; clone size: few; V gene: TRBV6-2/TRBV6-3; J gene: TRBJ1-2; CDR3 DNA: TGTGCCAGCAGTTACCTTGGGACAGGGGGCTCTGTCGACACCTTC; CDR3 protein: CASSYLGTGGSVDTF
D gene: .; clone size: .; V gene: TRBV11-3; J gene: TRBJ2-2; CDR3 DNA: TGTGCCAGCAGCTTAGATCATAGGGGGGCCGTCGCCGGGGAGCTGTTTTTT; CDR3 protein: CASSLDHRGAVAGELFF
D gene: .; clone size: few; V gene: TRBV25-1; J gene: TRBJ2-5; CDR3 DNA: TGTGCCAGCAGTCCTGATAGGGACTCAGAGACCCAGTACTTC; CDR3 protein: CASSPDRDSETQYF